Listed here are 7 T cell receptor beta chains from one sample, sequenced in a study of shared clonotypes between healthy human individuals. TCRdb's table, derived via immunoSEQ multiplex PCR, lists solely in-frame clones and lacks some. Of 90,000 to 150,000 clones detected, more than 65% appear once; the ten largest clones hold 24%. Sequences were obtained from memory CD8+ T cells sorted from blood. The sample's subset: CD45RO+ cells pooled with CCR7-negative TemRA cells. Receptors originate from a woman in her twenties or thirties in good health.

The V and J genes are TRBV4-1 and TRBJ2-1; D may be TRBD1 (6 bases). The CDR3 consists of 16 residues. Germline V CDR1 and CDR2: MGHRA, YSYEKL. V was trimmed by 0 bases and J by 4 bases, leaving 13 bases between them. CDR3 loop: CASSQEGQRLYNEQFF. DNA for the CDR3: TGCGCCAGCAGCCAAGAGGGACAACGACTTTACAATGAGCAGTTCTTC.

The V gene is TRBV19, the J gene TRBJ2-7; TRBD2 agrees at 10 bases. In germline, CDR1 is LNHDA, CDR2 SQIVND (reference sequence). The CDR3 extends over 16 amino acids. J was trimmed by 6 bases and V by 8 bases; bases with no gene match: 16. The CDR3 DNA follows: TGTGCCAGTGCAAATCCCGGGGCTAGCGGGAGCCCCGAGCAGTACTTC. Encoded protein: CASANPGASGSPEQYF.

This clone was seen a handful of times. The chain employs TRBV27 and TRBJ2-7; 8 nucleotides agree with TRBD2. Germline V gives CDR1 MNHEY, CDR2 SMNVEV (reference sequence). V lost 8 bases to trimming and J lost 5 bases; unmatched junction nucleotides: 8. The CDR3 spans 13 residues. The CDR3 coding sequence is TGTGCCAGCGGACGGCTCGGGGGGGACGAGCAGTACTTC. Translating it yields CASGRLGGDEQYF.

This chain joins TRBV4-2 and TRBJ2-7, with TRBD2 as a possible D gene (5 bases). Germline V gives CDR1 LGHNA, CDR2 YNFKEQ. V lost 0 bases and J 1 base, leaving 13 bases between the germline ends. This CDR3 has 16 amino acids. The CDR3 loop is CASSQDQGSGSYEQYF. The CDR3, as DNA: TGTGCCAGCAGCCAAGATCAAGGGAGTGGATCCTACGAGCAGTACTTC.

This sequence joins TRBV4-2 and TRBJ1-1; a weak D match, TRBD1 (5 bases). From germline, CDR1 is LGHNA and CDR2 YNFKEQ. V was clipped by 1 base and J by 10 bases, with 10 bases between them. This CDR3 region has 12 residues. CDR3 sequence reads: CASSQVGQPAFF. CDR3 coding DNA: TGTGCCAGCAGCCAAGTCGGACAACCAGCTTTCTTT.

The chain couples TRBV7-9 to TRBJ2-6, with TRBD2 matching over 7 bases. V dropped 6 bases and J dropped 0; count of bases not matched to a gene: 11. Germline V CDR1 and CDR2: SEHNR, FQNEAQ (reference sequence). CDR3 size: 18 residues. This CDR3 is CASSLIAGLGSGANVLTF. DNA of the CDR3: TGTGCCAGCAGTCTAATAGCGGGCCTTGGCTCTGGGGCCAACGTCCTGACTTTC.

This chain uses TRBV11-2 with TRBJ1-2, with TRBD1 matching 8 bases. This CDR3 region has 16 residues. Germline V gives CDR1 SGHAT, CDR2 FQNNGV. V lost 0 bases to trimming and J lost 2 bases; unmatched junction nucleotides: 5. As DNA, the CDR3 is TGTGCCAGCAGCTTAGATCCGGCAGGGGGCAACTATGGCTACACCTTC. It is translated as CASSLDPAGGNYGYTF.